The next 26 T cell receptor beta chains were all read from a single sample in a study of blood T cell repertoires in COVID-19. Repertoires were generated with immunoSEQ multiplex PCR, while TCRdb's copy carries only in-frame clones and drops some. The sample consists of approximately 120,000 clones, 88% of them appearing once. Sequenced input: peripheral blood. Receptors originate from a man in his fifties or sixties with acute or convalescent COVID-19.

The rearrangement links TRBV7-9 to TRBJ2-3; D is possibly TRBD2 (5 bases). From germline, CDR1 is SEHNR and CDR2 FQNEAQ (reference sequence). The V end was cut by 5 bases, the J end by 2 bases, with 8 bases between. CDR3 length equals 13 residues. The CDR3 sequence is CASSPDFTDTQYF. The CDR3 DNA follows: TGTGCCAGCAGCCCGGACTTCACAGATACGCAGTATTTT.

The count of this clone is one. The J gene is TRBJ2-1, the V gene TRBV11-3; 10 bases line up with TRBD2. The germline CDR1 and CDR2 sequences are SGHNT and YENEEA. This CDR3 comprises 15 residues. Losses at the gene ends were 5 bases for V and 9 bases for J; bases not matched to a gene: 10. The CDR3 region has the DNA TGTGCCAGCAGCATAGGGGGGACTAGCGTAGCTGAGCAGTTCTTC. Translation: CASSIGGTSVAEQFF.

This chain connects TRBV24-1 to TRBJ2-7; 11 bases line up with TRBD2. The V gene's germline CDR1 is KGHDR and CDR2 SFDVKD. The CDR3 extends over 16 amino acids. The V segment lost 4 bases and the J segment 7 bases; nucleotides outside the gene matches: 11. DNA for the CDR3: TGTGCCACCAGTGAAAGCAGGGCTAGCGGGAGGAGGGAGCAGTACTTC. This translates into CATSESRASGRREQYF.

The chain employs TRBV6-5 and TRBJ1-5; D ambiguous. Germline V CDR1 and CDR2: MNHEY, SVGAGI. The V end was cut by 6 bases, the J end by 3 bases, with 15 bases between. The CDR3 sequence is 15 residues long. CDR3 bases: TGTGCCAGCAGGAGTATTCTCGGAGTCAATCAGCCCCAGCATTTT. Protein sequence: CASRSILGVNQPQHF.

The V and J genes are TRBV4-2 and TRBJ2-2; maybe TRBD2 (6 bases). This CDR3 has 15 amino acids. Trimming left V 1 base short and J 4 bases short, with 10 bases between. In germline, CDR1 is LGHNA, CDR2 YNFKEQ. CDR3 amino acids: CASSQAGASTGELFF. The DNA of the CDR3 is TGTGCCAGCAGCCAAGCGGGAGCGAGCACCGGGGAGCTGTTTTTT.

The chain couples TRBV9 to TRBJ1-1; TRBD1 matches 9 bases. Trimming cost V 3 bases and J 1 base; bases outside gene matches: 1. This CDR3 is built from 14 residues. Germline V gene lookup returns CDR1 SGDLS and CDR2 YYNGEE. CDR3 residues: CASSGTGANTEAFF. The CDR3 nucleotides read TGTGCCAGCAGCGGGACAGGGGCGAACACTGAAGCTTTCTTT.

This chain joins TRBV29-1 and TRBJ2-4, with TRBD1 matching 7 bases. The germline V gene has CDR1 SQVTM and CDR2 ANQGSEA. This CDR3 region has 13 residues. V shed 5 bases, J shed 7 bases, and the junction held 8 bases outside the gene matches. In DNA form, the CDR3 reads TGCAGCGTTCCGACAGGGTCCGGGAACATTCAGTACTTC. Amino acids: CSVPTGSGNIQYF.

The chain recombines TRBV7-6 with TRBJ2-1; TRBD1 aligns across 9 bases. Germline V gives CDR1 SGHVS, CDR2 FNYEAQ. V shed 5 bases, J shed 6 bases, and the junction held 5 bases outside the gene matches. This CDR3 is built from 14 residues. CDR3 in DNA: TGTGCCAGCAGCACCCAGACAGGGGGCAATGAGCAGTTCTTC. Translated: CASSTQTGGNEQFF. The whole variable domain, remainder taken from reference TRBV7-6 and TRBJ2-1, is GAGVSQSPRYKVTKRGQDVALRCDPISGHVSLYWYRQALGQGPEFLTYFNYEAQQDKSGLPNDRFSAERPEGSISTLTIQRTEQRDSAMYRCASSTQTGGNEQFFGPGTRLTVL.

This clone has only one observation. The chain combines TRBV5-1 with TRBJ2-3, with TRBD2 matching 7 bases. Germline CDR1 and CDR2: SGHRS and YFSETQ. The CDR3 has 15 residues. J gave up 5 bases and V 0 bases, and 6 bases lay outside the gene matches. CDR3 protein: CASSLAGGVVDTQYF. The CDR3 nucleotides are TGCGCCAGCAGCTTGGCTGGGGGGGTTGTAGATACGCAGTATTTT.

The chain has TRBV6-5 and TRBJ2-7, with 13 bases that match TRBD2. The germline V gene has CDR1 MNHEY and CDR2 SVGAGI. V lost 5 bases and J lost 6; bases outside the gene matches: 7. This CDR3 has 15 residues. The CDR3 loop reads CASSRLAGGVREQYF. CDR3 bases: TGTGCCAGCAGTCGACTAGCGGGAGGAGTGCGCGAGCAGTACTTC.

The chain carries TRBV9 and TRBJ1-2, with 7 nucleotides matching TRBD1. The CDR3 contains 14 residues. Trimming at V came to 0 bases and at J to 4 bases, leaving 3 bases not matched to a gene. Germline CDR1 is SGDLS and CDR2 is YYNGEE. The CDR3 protein is CASSVEEGAYGYTF. CDR3 coding DNA: TGTGCCAGCAGCGTAGAGGAGGGGGCCTATGGCTACACCTTC. The full variable domain, in which reference TRBV9 and TRBJ1-2 provide the parts outside the CDR3, is DSGVTQTPKHLITATGQRVTLRCSPRSGDLSVYWYQQSLDQGLQFLIQYYNGEERAKGNILERFSAQQFPDLHSELNLSSLELGDSALYFCASSVEEGAYGYTFGSGTRLTVV.

Notes on this clone: Germline is not matched at one junction end, which may reflect a read error. The rearrangement links TRBV19 to TRBJ2-7; a possible D gene is TRBD2 (5 bases). This CDR3 has 14 amino acids. Germline V gives CDR1 LNHDA, CDR2 SQIVND (reference sequence). The DNA for the CDR3 is TGTGCCAGTAGGCCCGCCCTAGCAATCAACGAGCAATACTTC. Translated: CASRPALAINEQYF.

The V and J genes are TRBV2 and TRBJ1-2; 8 bases align to TRBD1. J was trimmed by 3 bases and V by 3 bases; bases with no gene match: 12. Per the germline V gene, CDR1 is SNHLY and CDR2 is FYNNEI. There are 17 residues in the CDR3. The CDR3: CASSDPARTGSYYGYTF. In DNA form, the CDR3 reads TGTGCCAGCAGTGACCCCGCCCGGACAGGGTCCTACTATGGCTACACCTTC.

The CDR3 bases are TGTGCCAGCAGTCCCGGGCGGGGAGGGAGTGAGCAGTTCTTC. Its protein is CASSPGRGGSEQFF. The chain recombines TRBV6-2 or TRBV6-3 with TRBJ2-1; 7 positions match TRBD2. Trimming at V came to 5 bases and at J to 9 bases, leaving 10 bases not matched to a gene. Germline V lookup: CDR1 MNHEY, CDR2 SVGEGT. The CDR3 length is 14 residues.

The chain combines TRBV29-1 with TRBJ2-7; TRBD2 might be the D (5 bases). Germline V lookup: CDR1 SQVTM, CDR2 ANQGSEA. CDR3 length: 12 residues. V lost 3 bases and J lost 4, with 10 bases in between. Here the CDR3 reads CSVDPSGYEQYF. CDR3 DNA sequence: TGCAGCGTTGATCCGTCGGGATACGAGCAGTACTTC.

This chain connects TRBV18 to TRBJ1-5, with D perhaps matching TRBD1 (5 bases). Germline V gene lookup returns CDR1 KGHSH and CDR2 LQKENI. V lost 5 bases and J 4 bases, leaving 12 bases between the germline ends. The CDR3 has 14 amino acids. CDR3 DNA: TGTGCCAGCTCAGATCAGGGTCGGAATCAGCCCCAGCATTTT. It codes for CASSDQGRNQPQHF.

This clone is a singleton in its sample. The chain's CDR3 is CASSRANYGYTF. The CDR3 region has the DNA TGTGCCAGCTCCAGGGCTAACTATGGCTACACCTTC. The J gene is TRBJ1-2, the V gene TRBV2; tentative D call: TRBD1 (5 bases). Germline V gives CDR1 SNHLY, CDR2 FYNNEI. The CDR3 extends over 12 amino acids. Trimming took off 8 bases at V and 0 bases at J, with 7 bases between the two ends.

The chain joins TRBV4-1 to TRBJ2-3; tentatively, D is TRBD2 (6 bases). The length of the CDR3 is 17 residues. With 0 bases removed from V and 2 bases from J, the gap between germline ends came to 15 bases. Germline CDR1 reads MGHRA; CDR2 reads YSYEKL. CDR3 nucleotides: TGCGCCAGCAGCCAAGATGGAGGGAGAGGGCTCACAGATACGCAGTATTTT. Protein sequence: CASSQDGGRGLTDTQYF.

This clone was seen a few times. The V and J genes are TRBV11-2 and TRBJ1-2; 10 nucleotides align to TRBD1. The germline V gene encodes CDR1 SGHAT and CDR2 FQNNGV. V gave up 1 base and J gave up 0 bases; unmatched junction bases: 2. The CDR3 runs 16 residues. DNA of the CDR3: TGTGCCAGCAGCTTAGTTGGACAGGGGGCTAACTATGGCTACACCTTC. Translating gives CASSLVGQGANYGYTF.

The chain has TRBV7-8 and TRBJ1-2; D is uncertain. The CDR3 length is 13 residues. Per the germline V gene, CDR1 is SGHVS and CDR2 is FQNEAQ. V lost 2 bases and J 6 bases, leaving 10 bases between the germline ends. Here the CDR3 DNA reads TGTGCCAGCAGCTTATACGGTAGCAATGGCTACACCTTC. Residues: CASSLYGSNGYTF.

The J gene is TRBJ1-6, the V gene TRBV2, with 7 positions matching TRBD1. J gave up 7 bases and V 8 bases, and 17 bases lay outside the gene matches. This CDR3 is built from 17 residues. The germline gives CDR1 SNHLY, CDR2 FYNNEI. The DNA for the CDR3 is TGTGCCAGCCGGTCCGTATCAGGGGGAAGGGGCAATTCACCCCTCCACTTT. Amino acids: CASRSVSGGRGNSPLHF.

This chain links TRBV27 with TRBJ2-7; a possible D gene is TRBD1 (5 bases). The CDR3 spans 12 residues. Germline CDR1 MNHEY, CDR2 SMNVEV (reference sequence). V gave up 8 bases and J gave up 0 bases, with 8 bases separating them. The CDR3 coding sequence is TGTGCCAGCCAGGGCCTCTCCTACGAGCAGTACTTC. It translates to CASQGLSYEQYF.

The gene calls are TRBV10-3 and TRBJ2-1; TRBD2 might be the D (6 bases). Per germline, CDR1 ENHRY and CDR2 SYGVKD. Trimming pared 3 bases from V and 15 bases from J, leaving 18 bases between. The CDR3 contains 13 residues. CDR3 DNA: TGTGCCATCAGTGATACTACTAGCCCCACGCGGTTCTTC. Translated: CAISDTTSPTRFF.

CDR3 residues: CASSLVPGGVGQPQHF. DNA of the CDR3: TGCGCCAGCAGCTTGGTTCCGGGAGGAGTAGGCCAGCCCCAGCATTTT. V usage is TRBV5-1 and J usage is TRBJ1-5; D call uncertain. CDR3 size: 16 residues. Per the germline V gene, CDR1 is SGHRS and CDR2 is YFSETQ. Deletions cut 0 bases from V and 7 bases from J, with 17 bases between.

V usage is TRBV3-1 (or the pseudogene TRBV3-2) and J usage is TRBJ1-2, with 9 bases that match TRBD1. This CDR3 spans 16 amino acids. V shed 4 bases and J 4 bases; nucleotides not matched to a gene: 10. The V gene's germline CDR1 is LGHDT and CDR2 YNNKEL (reference sequence). Written as DNA, the CDR3 is TGTGCCAGCAGCCCCCGACAGGGGGGGGGTTTCTATGGCTACACCTTC. Translated, it gives CASSPRQGGGFYGYTF.

The chain combines TRBV6-1 with TRBJ2-1; D is unresolved. Between the trimmed V and J ends, which lost 2 bases and 6 bases, there was a span of 11 bases. The CDR3 runs to 14 residues. Germline CDR1 MNHNS, CDR2 SASEGT. The CDR3 here is CASSEFDQINEQFF. The CDR3 DNA is TGTGCCAGCAGTGAATTCGATCAGATCAATGAGCAGTTCTTC.